This TCR beta chain originates from a study of human T cells and chemical hapten exposure. Study-wide context: DPC at 2% was the sensitizing agent, placed on roughly 2 cm by roughly 2 cm of upper inner arm skin. Patients got weekly scalp diphenylcyclopropenone doses over the roughly 22-week study.

TCRdb redid the calling of the RACE reads with MiXCR, one entry per CDR3 protein. The table shows 300,000 to 450,000 distinct CDR3 sequences, with approximately 5.1% occurring only once. Study results and limitations: There was no change with DPC sensitization in TCRs above 1 in 1000 frequency.

Time point indicated: pre-sensitization, week 0. Noted treatment: therapeutic diphenylcyclopropenone sensitization with weekly scalp DPC. This clonotype turned up a few times. Its target is unknown. Germline V gene sequence: CDR1 SGHVS, CDR2 FQNEAQ. Trimming took off 5 bases at V and 0 bases at J, with 19 bases between the two ends. This CDR3 contains 17 residues. The genes are TRBV7-8 and TRBJ1-1; a weak D match, TRBD1 (6 bases). The sample here was whole blood, taken in connection with sensitization to the hapten diphenylcyclopropenone (DPC). This TCR came from a woman in her 50s with alopecia areata. Some clones in this sample may be carry-over from other donors' samples. CDR3 sequence (DNA): TGTGCCAGCAGCGCGTCCCGGACAGCTATAATGAACACTGAAGCTTTCTTT. Protein product: CASSASRTAIMNTEAFF.